The 10 T cell receptor beta chains reported below all come from one sample, sequenced in a study of cytomegalovirus exposure and HLA in healthy donors. The PCR was carried out with 60 Vbeta primers and 13 Jbeta primers. Clones were sequenced by immunoSEQ multiplex PCR, and TCRdb holds only the in-frame ones, with some missing. The table shows over 100,000 clones, with about three quarters occurring only once. Sequencing was performed on PBMCs. The origin of the receptors is a man between 50 and 59 years old in good health and CMV-seropositive.

The chain is built from TRBV6-5 and TRBJ2-2; a possible D gene is TRBD2 (6 bases). Deletions cut 0 bases from V and 3 bases from J, with 8 bases between. The V gene's germline CDR1 is MNHEY and CDR2 SVGAGI. The CDR3 sequence is 15 residues long. CDR3 in amino acids: CASSYSAGYTGELFF. CDR3 in DNA: TGTGCCAGCAGTTACTCGGCGGGGTACACCGGGGAGCTGTTTTTT.

The rearrangement links TRBV5-6 to TRBJ2-2, with D possibly matching TRBD2 (5 bases). Germline CDR1 SGHDT, CDR2 YYEEEE. There are 13 residues in the CDR3. The V end lost 3 bases, the J end lost 4 bases, and 7 bases lay between the germline ends. CDR3 bases: TGTGCCAGCAGCTGGAGCGGCACCGGGGAGCTGTTTTTT. Amino acid sequence: CASSWSGTGELFF.

The V gene is TRBV7-9, the J gene TRBJ2-2; 9 bases agree with TRBD1. With V trimmed by 4 bases and J by 3 bases, 3 bases remained unmatched. This CDR3 region has 15 residues. Germline V gene sequence: CDR1 SEHNR, CDR2 FQNEAQ (reference sequence). This chain's CDR3 is CASSSGTGYTGELFF. The CDR3 coding sequence is TGTGCCAGCAGCTCCGGGACAGGGTACACCGGGGAGCTGTTTTTT.

This clone was seen just once. The CDR3 DNA reads TGCGCCAGCAAAGAACTAGGGACTGGAAACACCATATATTTT. Encoded protein: CASKELGTGNTIYF. This chain links TRBV5-1 with TRBJ1-3; D uncertain. The V gene lost 6 bases and the J gene lost 2 bases, with 12 bases spanning the gap. This CDR3 contains 14 residues. Germline values: CDR1 SGHRS, CDR2 YFSETQ.

The chain has TRBV29-1 and TRBJ2-7, with D perhaps TRBD2 (6 bases). Trimming stripped 7 bases from V and 5 bases from J, with 18 bases between. CDR3 length equals 13 residues. CDR1 and CDR2 from the germline V gene are SQVTM and ANQGSEA. The CDR3 reads CSGSTTSLNEQYF. The CDR3 nucleotides read TGCAGCGGAAGCACGACTAGTCTCAACGAGCAGTACTTC.

This clone was seen a handful of times. The rearrangement joins TRBV4-1 to TRBJ2-1; 7 nucleotides line up with TRBD2. Losses at the gene ends were 1 base for V and 8 bases for J; bases not matched to a gene: 11. The CDR3 spans 16 residues. Germline V gene data show CDR1 as MGHRA and CDR2 as YSYEKL. CDR3 residues: CASSQGSGTTNYEQFF. The CDR3 DNA sequence: TGCGCCAGCAGCCAAGGGTCCGGGACTACCAACTATGAGCAGTTCTTC.

This sequence joins TRBV18 and TRBJ2-4; 7 bases map to TRBD1. This CDR3 has 14 residues. Unmatched junction bases numbered 2, after V lost 1 base and J lost 5 bases. CDR1 and CDR2 (germline): KGHSH, LQKENI. The CDR3 DNA sequence: TGTGCCAGCTCACCACGGGACAGTCAAAACATTCAGTACTTC. This gives the protein CASSPRDSQNIQYF.

The chain combines TRBV11-3 with TRBJ2-5; possible D gene TRBD2, 6 bases. With the DNA end fitting TRBJ2-7 better, the J assignment may be wrong. The CDR3 covers 15 residues. Per germline, CDR1 SGHNT and CDR2 YENEEA. CDR3 sequence (DNA): TGTGCCAGCAGCTTCACCCCGCGGGGAAACTACGAGCAGTACTTC. Its protein product is CASSFTPRGNYEQYF.

The chain carries TRBV19 and TRBJ1-2, with 7 bases matching TRBD1. CDR3 length equals 15 residues. V lost 5 bases, J lost 4 bases, and 10 bases stayed unmatched. Germline V gene data show CDR1 as LNHDA and CDR2 as SQIVND (reference sequence). The CDR3 region is CASSPRDRKSYGYTF. Written as DNA, the CDR3 is TGTGCCAGTAGTCCCCGGGACAGAAAAAGCTATGGCTACACCTTC.

The gene calls are TRBV7-8 and TRBJ2-3; unclear D gene. Germline-derived CDR1 and CDR2 are SGHVS and FQNEAQ. This CDR3 is built from 12 residues. With 1 base removed from V and 11 bases from J, the gap between germline ends came to 10 bases. CDR3 loop: CASSLGLSLQYF. In nucleotides, the CDR3 is TGTGCCAGCAGCTTAGGCCTTAGTTTGCAGTATTTT.